The source of this T cell receptor beta chain is a study of cytomegalovirus exposure and HLA in healthy donors. Broader study findings: TCR sequences were mostly rare, though some public TCRs occurred in many donors.

This CDR3 is built from 11 residues. Germline CDR1 DFQATT, CDR2 SNEGSKA (reference sequence). The germline V and J ends were trimmed by 4 bases and 7 bases, with 10 bases remaining between them. As regards this clone: Antigen specificity is unknown.

PCR primers comprised 60 Vbeta and 13 Jbeta primers. Profiling relied on immunoSEQ multiplex PCR, and the TCRdb table lists in-frame clones only, not all of them. The profile shows over 90,000 clones, over 65% of them singletons. V and J are TRBV20-1 and TRBJ1-2, with a possible D match to TRBD1 (6 bases). This receptor was obtained from a man in his forties or fifties in good health and CMV-seronegative. Sequencing was done on a sample of PBMCs. CDR3 bases: TGCAGTGCTAACAGGGTGGGTGGCTACACCTTC. Its protein product is CSANRVGGYTF.